These T cell receptor beta chains were read from a single sample in a study of T cell responses to AZD1222 COVID-19 vaccine. Some clones are missing from TCRdb's copy, which holds only in-frame ones; the method was immunoSEQ multiplex PCR. The repertoire holds 100,000 to 150,000 clones, with roughly 90% as singletons. The material was peripheral blood, obtained on day 0 of AZD1222 vaccination. The origin of the receptors is an adult in good health. The CDR3 runs from the conserved cysteine through the conserved F or W. Fields, in order: CDR3 protein, CDR3 DNA, J gene, V gene, clone size, D gene. D genes are given only for firm matches. Clone size is not always given. Where it is, it says once, few, many or a class for expanded clones.

CASTITGTGDRYGYTF TGTGCCAGTACGATCACCGGGACAGGGGACCGCTATGGCTACACCTTC TRBJ1-2 TRBV19 - TRBD1
CASSSARTGGFSGNTIYF TGTGCCAGCAGCTCGGCACGGACAGGGGGCTTTTCTGGAAACACCATATATTTT TRBJ1-3 TRBV7-4 - TRBD1
CASSLQGYEQYF TGTGCCAGCAGTCTACAAGGGTACGAGCAGTACTTC TRBJ2-7 TRBV27 - -
CASSPTAGGGYNEQFF TGTGCCAGCAGCCCGACAGCGGGAGGGGGCTACAATGAGCAGTTCTTC TRBJ2-1 TRBV7-3 - TRBD2
CASSQGSGETQYF TGTGCCAGCAGTCAGGGTTCGGGAGAGACCCAGTACTTC TRBJ2-5 TRBV12-3/TRBV12-4 - -
CASLSTTNTGELFF TGCGCCAGCCTATCTACTACAAACACCGGGGAGCTGTTTTTT TRBJ2-2 TRBV5-1 - -
CASSWDPGVDEAFF TGTGCCAGCAGTTGGGACCCGGGCGTTGATGAAGCTTTCTTT TRBJ1-1 TRBV27 - -
CASRPPGEAYSNQPQHF TGTGCCAGCAGACCTCCCGGGGAGGCTTATAGCAATCAGCCCCAGCATTTT TRBJ1-5 TRBV6-2/TRBV6-3 once -
CASSPPALTGGAKGYTF TGTGCCAGCAGCCCACCCGCACTAACAGGGGGCGCGAAGGGCTACACCTTC TRBJ1-2 TRBV3-1/TRBV3-2 - TRBD1
CAYQLAGGYNEQFF TGTGCCTACCAGCTAGCGGGAGGGTACAATGAGCAGTTCTTC TRBJ2-1 TRBV30 - TRBD2
CASSPGQGATNEKLFF TGTGCCAGCAGCCCCGGACAGGGTGCAACTAATGAAAAACTGTTTTTT TRBJ1-4 TRBV7-8 - TRBD1
CASSHGTSGIETQYF TGTGCCAGCAGCCACGGGACTAGCGGGATAGAGACCCAGTACTTC TRBJ2-5 TRBV4-2 - TRBD2
CSAGDPGQSNEKLFF TGCAGTGCTGGTGATCCGGGACAGTCAAATGAAAAACTGTTTTTT TRBJ1-4 TRBV20-1 - TRBD1
CSVRSGTGTNTEAFF TGCAGCGTCCGGTCCGGGACAGGAACCAACACTGAAGCTTTCTTT TRBJ1-1 TRBV29-1 - TRBD1
CASSVAEGGLTYNEQFF TGTGCCAGCAGCGTAGCTGAAGGGGGACTGACCTACAATGAGCAGTTCTTC TRBJ2-1 TRBV9 - -
CASSLVGGGGRTGELFF TGTGCCAGCAGCTTAGTAGGAGGAGGGGGCAGGACCGGGGAGCTGTTTTTT TRBJ2-2 TRBV7-8 once -
CASSGYAEAFF TGTGCCAGCAGTGGTTACGCTGAAGCTTTCTTT TRBJ1-1 TRBV12-3/TRBV12-4 - -
CASSSSGGTREQYF TGTGCCAGCAGTTCCAGCGGGGGGACGAGGGAGCAGTACTTC TRBJ2-7 TRBV7-9 few TRBD2
CASSPGQGDYGYTF TGTGCCAGCTCCCCGGGACAGGGAGACTATGGCTACACCTTC TRBJ1-2 TRBV18 - TRBD1
CASSEVPGGRNEQFF TGTGCCAGCAGTGAAGTTCCCGGGGGGAGGAATGAGCAGTTCTTC TRBJ2-1 TRBV2 - TRBD2
CASSQVPSPGDGYTF TGCGCCAGCAGCCAAGTCCCCTCCCCAGGGGATGGCTACACCTTC TRBJ1-2 TRBV4-1 - -
CASSASGTRYNEQFF TGTGCCAGCAGCGCCTCCGGGACACGGTACAATGAGCAGTTCTTC TRBJ2-1 TRBV5-5 - -
CASTTTGVNTEAFF TGTGCCAGCACCACTACAGGGGTGAACACTGAAGCTTTCTTT TRBJ1-1 TRBV6-1 - TRBD1
CASSIGDTQYF TGTGCCAGTAGTATAGGTGATACGCAGTATTTT TRBJ2-3 TRBV19 - -
CASSPSSSARNTEAFF TGTGCCAGCAGCCCCTCCTCATCCGCCCGGAACACTGAAGCTTTCTTT TRBJ1-1 TRBV7-2 - -
CASSLGTSGRALDQETQYF TGTGCCAGCAGCCTAGGGACTAGCGGGAGGGCCCTGGATCAAGAGACCCAGTACTTC TRBJ2-5 TRBV7-8 - TRBD2
CASSQDRGAQNEQFF TGTGCCAGCAGCCAAGATAGGGGGGCGCAAAATGAGCAGTTCTTC TRBJ2-1 TRBV4-2 - -
CASSVGLSYNEQFF TGTGCCAGTTCTGTCGGGCTCTCCTACAATGAGCAGTTCTTC TRBJ2-1 TRBV7-8 - -
CASRSSGRAPTGELFF TGTGCCAGCAGAAGTAGCGGGAGGGCTCCCACCGGGGAGCTGTTTTTT TRBJ2-2 TRBV7-9 - TRBD2
CSVLDGFNQPQHF TGCAGCGTTCTAGACGGTTTCAATCAGCCCCAGCATTTT TRBJ1-5 TRBV29-1 - -
CASSQGADGDTEAFF TGCGCCAGCAGCCAAGGGGCTGATGGGGACACTGAAGCTTTCTTT TRBJ1-1 TRBV4-1 - -
CASSFFYRSSYNEQFF TGTGCCAGCAGTTTTTTTTACAGGAGCTCCTACAATGAGCAGTTCTTC TRBJ2-1 TRBV28 once -
CASSQQGRDEKLFF TGCGCCAGCAGCCAACAAGGCAGGGATGAAAAACTGTTTTTT TRBJ1-4 TRBV4-1 - -
CAWSALGRGRNTEAFF TGTGCCTGGAGTGCGCTAGGCAGGGGGCGGAACACTGAAGCTTTCTTT TRBJ1-1 TRBV30 - TRBD1
CASSWTSFTEGPNTGELFF TGCGCCAGCAGCTGGACCTCCTTTACGGAGGGACCGAACACCGGGGAGCTGTTTTTT TRBJ2-2 TRBV5-1 - -
CASSLERRAGELFF TGTGCCAGCAGCTTGGAACGCAGGGCCGGGGAGCTGTTTTTT TRBJ2-2 TRBV5-4 - -
CASRISGRREQYF TGTGCCAGCCGGATTTCGGGAAGGAGGGAGCAGTACTTC TRBJ2-7 TRBV7-2 - -
CASSSPQHRGPYNEQFF TGTGCCAGCAGTTCCCCCCAACACCGAGGACCATACAATGAGCAGTTCTTC TRBJ2-1 TRBV27 - -
CAISDLQGAHEQYF TGTGCCATCAGTGACTTACAGGGGGCCCACGAGCAGTACTTC TRBJ2-7 TRBV10-3 - TRBD1
CASKPYRGDTEAFF TGTGCCAGCAAGCCTTATCGAGGAGACACTGAAGCTTTCTTT TRBJ1-1 TRBV10-3 - -
CASSEGGQTYEQYF TGCGCCAGCAGTGAAGGGGGACAGACCTACGAGCAGTACTTC TRBJ2-7 TRBV10-1 - TRBD1
CASSPFSDRGTGELFF TGTGCCAGCTCACCCTTCTCGGACAGGGGGACCGGGGAGCTGTTTTTT TRBJ2-2 TRBV18 - TRBD1
CASSPGQGATNEKLFF TGCGCCAGCAGCCCTGGACAGGGGGCAACTAATGAAAAACTGTTTTTT TRBJ1-4 TRBV5-1 - TRBD1
CATSRVNQPQHF TGTGCCACCAGCAGAGTGAATCAGCCCCAGCATTTT TRBJ1-5 TRBV15 - -
CSVEKGSYTF TGCAGCGTTGAAAAGGGCAGCTACACCTTC TRBJ1-2 TRBV29-1 - -
CASSLDGRGINGYTF TGCGCCAGCAGCTTGGATGGCAGGGGCATAAATGGCTACACCTTC TRBJ1-2 TRBV5-1 - -
CASSPTGFRTYEQYF TGTGCCAGCAGCCCCACAGGGTTTAGGACCTACGAGCAGTACTTC TRBJ2-7 TRBV7-2 - -
CASSSTKDNYGYTF TGTGCCAGCAGCAGCACAAAAGATAACTATGGCTACACCTTC TRBJ1-2 TRBV7-9 - -
CASSPGQGWTEAFF TGTGCCAGTAGTCCCGGACAGGGGTGGACTGAAGCTTTCTTT TRBJ1-1 TRBV19 - TRBD1
CASSSRVLGGELFF TGTGCCAGCAGCTCCCGAGTGCTAGGCGGGGAGCTGTTTTTT TRBJ2-2 TRBV7-2 - -
CASSPGGWLSSGNTIYF TGTGCCAGCAGCCCAGGAGGGTGGCTAAGCTCTGGAAACACCATATATTTT TRBJ1-3 TRBV9 - -
CSAPTGRTYEQFF TGCAGCGCCCCGACAGGGCGGACGTATGAGCAGTTCTTC TRBJ2-1 TRBV29-1 - TRBD1
CSVEDWVGGGNNEQFF TGCAGCGTTGAAGATTGGGTAGGAGGGGGGAACAATGAGCAGTTCTTC TRBJ2-1 TRBV29-1 - -
CASSLEGGYEQYF TGTGCCAGCAGCTTAGAAGGGGGCTACGAGCAGTACTTC TRBJ2-7 TRBV7-9 - -
CASAFDRAGYTF TGTGCCAGTGCTTTCGACAGGGCTGGCTACACCTTC TRBJ1-2 TRBV19 - TRBD1
CASSPTRMNTEAFF TGTGCCAGCTCACCCACCCGGATGAACACTGAAGCTTTCTTT TRBJ1-1 TRBV18 - -
CASSLAGQKYGYTF TGTGCCAGCAGCTTGGCGGGACAGAAATATGGCTACACCTTC TRBJ1-2 TRBV5-4 - TRBD1
CASSFLAVSYNEQFF TGTGCCAGCAGCTTTCTAGCCGTCTCCTACAATGAGCAGTTCTTC TRBJ2-1 TRBV7-2 - -
CASTDRVAEAFF TGTGCCAGCACGGACAGGGTCGCTGAAGCTTTCTTT TRBJ1-1 TRBV19 - TRBD1